This is a list of T cell receptor beta chains from one sample in a study of blood T cells in healthy people across ages. TCRdb fed the 5' RACE reads into MiXCR, producing one record per CDR3 protein. Of 550,000 to 600,000 distinct CDR3 sequences listed, 40% to 50% are singletons. Sequencing was carried out using blood. The receptors shown here come from an elderly man in good health. The CDR3 runs from the conserved cysteine through the conserved F or W. D genes are given only for firm matches. Not all rows give a size; the values are once, few, many and, for expanded clones, a class.

D gene: .; J gene: TRBJ2-5; clone size: .; V gene: TRBV4-1; CDR3 protein: CASSQIRGDSIETQYF; CDR3 DNA: TGCGCCAGCAGCCAGATCCGAGGGGATAGCATCGAGACCCAGTACTTC
D gene: .; J gene: TRBJ1-2; clone size: few; V gene: TRBV2; CDR3 protein: CASKGRGNYGYTF; CDR3 DNA: TGTGCCAGCAAGGGCAGGGGTAACTATGGCTACACCTTC
D gene: .; J gene: TRBJ2-7; clone size: few; V gene: TRBV6-5; CDR3 protein: CASRPPGTNSYEQYF; CDR3 DNA: TGTGCCAGCAGACCCCCGGGGACCAACTCCTACGAGCAGTACTTC
D gene: TRBD1; J gene: TRBJ2-7; clone size: .; V gene: TRBV10-3; CDR3 protein: CAISDVRQGRSYEQYF; CDR3 DNA: TGTGCCATCAGTGACGTGAGACAGGGACGTTCCTACGAGCAGTACTTC
D gene: .; J gene: TRBJ2-3; clone size: many; V gene: TRBV6-6; CDR3 protein: CASSYIRRSGLNTDTQYF; CDR3 DNA: TGTGCCAGCAGTTACATTCGAAGGTCGGGACTTAACACAGATACGCAGTATTTT
D gene: TRBD1; J gene: TRBJ2-7; clone size: many; V gene: TRBV6-5; CDR3 protein: CASSHRDRGYEQYF; CDR3 DNA: TGTGCCAGCAGCCACCGGGACAGGGGCTACGAGCAGTACTTC
D gene: .; J gene: TRBJ2-2; clone size: .; V gene: TRBV5-1; CDR3 protein: CASSFGGFGGELFF; CDR3 DNA: TGCGCCAGCAGCTTCGGGGGATTCGGCGGGGAGCTGTTTTTT
D gene: TRBD1; J gene: TRBJ2-3; clone size: .; V gene: TRBV28; CDR3 protein: CASTMDRGTDTQYF; CDR3 DNA: TGTGCCAGCACCATGGACAGGGGCACAGATACGCAGTATTTT
D gene: TRBD1; J gene: TRBJ1-6; clone size: .; V gene: TRBV20-1; CDR3 protein: CSVSGQGGSPLHF; CDR3 DNA: TGCAGTGTATCCGGACAGGGGGGTTCACCCCTCCACTTT
D gene: TRBD1; J gene: TRBJ2-7; clone size: .; V gene: TRBV7-2; CDR3 protein: CASSLWTGDYNEQYF; CDR3 DNA: TGTGCCAGCAGCCTTTGGACAGGGGACTACAATGAGCAGTACTTC
D gene: .; J gene: TRBJ2-2; clone size: few; V gene: TRBV2; CDR3 protein: CASPRGTNTGELFF; CDR3 DNA: TGTGCCAGCCCCAGGGGAACGAACACCGGGGAGCTGTTTTTT
D gene: .; J gene: TRBJ1-1; clone size: .; V gene: TRBV12-3/TRBV12-4; CDR3 protein: CASSLMTTTFF; CDR3 DNA: TGTGCCAGCAGTTTGATGACCACAACTTTCTTT
D gene: .; J gene: TRBJ1-2; clone size: .; V gene: TRBV9; CDR3 protein: CASNGPARGFGYTF; CDR3 DNA: TGTGCCAGCAACGGGCCCGCCAGGGGCTTTGGCTACACCTTC
D gene: .; J gene: TRBJ2-1; clone size: .; V gene: TRBV6-1; CDR3 protein: CASSPRPRDEQFF; CDR3 DNA: TGTGCCAGCAGTCCCCGCCCCAGGGATGAGCAGTTCTTC
D gene: TRBD2; J gene: TRBJ2-7; clone size: few; V gene: TRBV20-1; CDR3 protein: CSAAALAGDYEQYF; CDR3 DNA: TGCAGTGCTGCGGCGCTAGCGGGAGACTACGAGCAGTACTTC
D gene: TRBD1; J gene: TRBJ2-7; clone size: many; V gene: TRBV6-6; CDR3 protein: CASSYSGQGDEQYF; CDR3 DNA: TGTGCCAGCAGTTACTCTGGACAGGGGGACGAGCAGTACTTC
D gene: .; J gene: TRBJ2-2; clone size: .; V gene: TRBV6-5; CDR3 protein: CASSYLAGANTGELFF; CDR3 DNA: TGTGCCAGCAGCTACTTGGCAGGGGCGAACACCGGGGAGCTGTTTTTT
D gene: .; J gene: TRBJ2-5; clone size: .; V gene: TRBV20-1; CDR3 protein: CSAPDLTSRQETQYF; CDR3 DNA: TGCAGTGCCCCTGACCTGACTAGTCGACAAGAGACCCAGTACTTC
D gene: TRBD2; J gene: TRBJ2-1; clone size: .; V gene: TRBV18; CDR3 protein: CASSPGLAGAREQFF; CDR3 DNA: TGTGCCAGCTCACCTGGACTAGCGGGAGCGCGTGAGCAGTTCTTC
D gene: .; J gene: TRBJ2-7; clone size: once; V gene: TRBV20-1; CDR3 protein: CSTNRALNAYEQYF; CDR3 DNA: TGCAGTACCAACCGGGCCCTAAATGCCTACGAGCAGTACTTC
D gene: .; J gene: TRBJ2-1; clone size: .; V gene: TRBV7-3; CDR3 protein: CASSLKPRYNEQFF; CDR3 DNA: TGTGCCAGCAGCTTAAAGCCTAGGTACAATGAGCAGTTCTTC
D gene: .; J gene: TRBJ1-2; clone size: few; V gene: TRBV7-2; CDR3 protein: CASSPQGVANYGYTF; CDR3 DNA: TGTGCCAGCAGCCCCCAAGGGGTTGCTAACTATGGCTACACCTTC
D gene: .; J gene: TRBJ2-5; clone size: .; V gene: TRBV18; CDR3 protein: CASSPRVRETQYF; CDR3 DNA: TGTGCCAGCTCACCCAGGGTGCGCGAGACCCAGTACTTC
D gene: .; J gene: TRBJ2-5; clone size: few; V gene: TRBV5-6; CDR3 protein: CASTSAKGLRETQYF; CDR3 DNA: TGTGCCAGCACTAGTGCAAAGGGTTTGCGAGAGACCCAGTACTTC
D gene: TRBD1; J gene: TRBJ1-2; clone size: once; V gene: TRBV7-2; CDR3 protein: CASSGRQGANYGYTF; CDR3 DNA: TGTGCCAGCAGCGGCCGACAGGGGGCTAACTATGGCTACACCTTC
D gene: TRBD1; J gene: TRBJ1-5; clone size: .; V gene: TRBV10-3; CDR3 protein: CAISGDRINQPQHF; CDR3 DNA: TGTGCCATCAGTGGGGACAGAATCAATCAGCCCCAGCATTTT
D gene: TRBD2; J gene: TRBJ2-1; clone size: few; V gene: TRBV7-6; CDR3 protein: CASSFGTHTSGRASEQFF; CDR3 DNA: TGTGCCAGCAGCTTCGGGACACATACTAGCGGGAGGGCCAGTGAGCAGTTCTTC
D gene: TRBD2; J gene: TRBJ2-3; clone size: few; V gene: TRBV29-1; CDR3 protein: CSVAGGLAGGPGTDTQYF; CDR3 DNA: TGCAGCGTTGCCGGGGGACTAGCGGGAGGGCCGGGCACAGATACGCAGTATTTT
D gene: .; J gene: TRBJ2-3; clone size: few; V gene: TRBV7-2; CDR3 protein: CASSLSFGADTQYF; CDR3 DNA: TGTGCCAGTAGCTTAAGTTTCGGCGCAGATACGCAGTATTTT
D gene: .; J gene: TRBJ2-3; clone size: .; V gene: TRBV5-1; CDR3 protein: CASSFTGADTQYF; CDR3 DNA: TGCGCCAGCAGCTTTACAGGTGCAGATACGCAGTATTTT
D gene: TRBD1; J gene: TRBJ2-1; clone size: .; V gene: TRBV20-1; CDR3 protein: CSAPGTGYNEQFF; CDR3 DNA: TGCAGTGCTCCCGGGACAGGGTACAATGAGCAGTTCTTC
D gene: .; J gene: TRBJ1-5; clone size: .; V gene: TRBV4-3; CDR3 protein: CASSQDVWQPQHF; CDR3 DNA: TGCGCCAGCAGTCAAGATGTTTGGCAGCCCCAGCATTTT
D gene: TRBD1; J gene: TRBJ1-2; clone size: .; V gene: TRBV20-1; CDR3 protein: CSARGGTGAIDGYTF; CDR3 DNA: TGCAGTGCTAGAGGCGGGACAGGGGCTATCGATGGCTACACCTTC
D gene: .; J gene: TRBJ2-7; clone size: few; V gene: TRBV5-1; CDR3 protein: CASSFDHYEQYF; CDR3 DNA: TGCGCCAGCAGCTTCGACCATTACGAGCAGTACTTC
D gene: TRBD2; J gene: TRBJ2-1; clone size: .; V gene: TRBV6-2/TRBV6-3; CDR3 protein: CASSRWLSGSLDEQFF; CDR3 DNA: TGTGCCAGCAGCCGTTGGCTTAGCGGGAGTTTGGATGAGCAGTTCTTC
D gene: .; J gene: TRBJ2-7; clone size: many; V gene: TRBV6-5; CDR3 protein: CASSSTDILYEQYF; CDR3 DNA: TGTGCCAGCAGCTCCACCGACATACTCTACGAGCAGTACTTC
D gene: .; J gene: TRBJ1-6; clone size: .; V gene: TRBV7-2; CDR3 protein: CASSSLLGWDSPLHF; CDR3 DNA: TGTGCCAGCAGCTCTCTGCTGGGGTGGGATTCACCCCTCCACTTT
D gene: TRBD2; J gene: TRBJ2-7; clone size: .; V gene: TRBV20-1; CDR3 protein: CSAHWPGGGNSYEQYF; CDR3 DNA: TGCAGTGCTCACTGGCCTGGGGGGGGGAATTCTTACGAGCAGTACTTC
D gene: .; J gene: TRBJ2-1; clone size: .; V gene: TRBV24-1; CDR3 protein: CATSGEGPGDEQFF; CDR3 DNA: TGTGCCACCAGTGGGGAAGGACCAGGCGATGAGCAGTTCTTC
D gene: .; J gene: TRBJ1-3; clone size: .; V gene: TRBV6-6; CDR3 protein: CASSYARGVSGNTIYF; CDR3 DNA: TGTGCCAGCAGTTACGCGCGGGGAGTAAGTGGAAACACCATATATTTT